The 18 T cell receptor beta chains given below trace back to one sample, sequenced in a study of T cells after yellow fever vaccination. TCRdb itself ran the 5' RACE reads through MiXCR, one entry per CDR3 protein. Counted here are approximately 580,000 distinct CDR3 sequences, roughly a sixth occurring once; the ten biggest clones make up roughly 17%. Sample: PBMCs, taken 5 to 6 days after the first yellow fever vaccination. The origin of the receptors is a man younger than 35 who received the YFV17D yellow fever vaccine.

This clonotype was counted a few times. The CDR3 sequence: CSARDLGVEQYV. CDR3 sequence (DNA): TGCAGTGCTAGAGATTTAGGGGTCGAGCAGTACGTC. The rearrangement links TRBV20-1 to TRBJ2-7, with D maybe TRBD1 (5 bases). The V gene's germline CDR1 is DFQATT and CDR2 SNEGSKA (reference sequence). CDR3 size: 12 residues. V gave up 0 bases and J gave up 6 bases, with 9 bases separating them.

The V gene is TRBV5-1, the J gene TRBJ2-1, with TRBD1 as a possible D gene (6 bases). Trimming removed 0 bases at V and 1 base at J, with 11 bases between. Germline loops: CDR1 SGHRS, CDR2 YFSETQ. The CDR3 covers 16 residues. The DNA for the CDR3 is TGCGCCAGCAGCTTGGTTACAGGGATGTCCTACAATGAGCAGTTCTTC. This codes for CASSLVTGMSYNEQFF.

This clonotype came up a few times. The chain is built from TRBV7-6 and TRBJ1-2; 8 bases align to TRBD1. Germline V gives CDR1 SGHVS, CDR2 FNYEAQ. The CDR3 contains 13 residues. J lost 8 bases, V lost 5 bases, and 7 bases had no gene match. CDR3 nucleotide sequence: TGTGCCAGCAGCGACAGGGGATATCAAGGCTACACCTTC. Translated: CASSDRGYQGYTF.

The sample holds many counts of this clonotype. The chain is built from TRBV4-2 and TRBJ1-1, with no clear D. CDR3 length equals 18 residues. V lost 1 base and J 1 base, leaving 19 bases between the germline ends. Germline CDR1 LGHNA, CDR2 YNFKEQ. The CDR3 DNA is TGTGCCAGCAGCCAAGTAACGGTATCGCACATAAAGAACACTGAAGCTTTCTTT. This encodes CASSQVTVSHIKNTEAFF.

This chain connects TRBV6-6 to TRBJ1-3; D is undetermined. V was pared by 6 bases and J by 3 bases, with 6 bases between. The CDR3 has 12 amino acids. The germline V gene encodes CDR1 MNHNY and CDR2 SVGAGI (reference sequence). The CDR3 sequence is CASRPDGNTIYF. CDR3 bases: TGTGCCAGCAGACCCGATGGAAACACCATATATTTT.

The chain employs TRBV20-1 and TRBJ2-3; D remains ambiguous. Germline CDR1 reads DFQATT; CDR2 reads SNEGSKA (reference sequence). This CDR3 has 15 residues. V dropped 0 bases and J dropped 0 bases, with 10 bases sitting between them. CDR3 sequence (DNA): TGCAGTGCTAGAGATCCGAGCGAAAGCACAGATACGCAGTATTTT. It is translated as CSARDPSESTDTQYF.

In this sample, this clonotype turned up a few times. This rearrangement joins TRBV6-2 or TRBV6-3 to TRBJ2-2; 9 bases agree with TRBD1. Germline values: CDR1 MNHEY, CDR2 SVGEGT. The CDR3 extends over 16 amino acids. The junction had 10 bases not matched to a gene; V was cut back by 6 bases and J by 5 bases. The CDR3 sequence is CASREEGQGRTGELFF. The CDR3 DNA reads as TGTGCCAGCAGAGAGGAGGGACAGGGAAGGACCGGGGAGCTGTTTTTT.

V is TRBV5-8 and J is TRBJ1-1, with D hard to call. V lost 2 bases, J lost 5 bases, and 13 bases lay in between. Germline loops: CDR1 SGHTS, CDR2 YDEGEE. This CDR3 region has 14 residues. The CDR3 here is CASSFLGEGTEAFF. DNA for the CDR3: TGTGCCAGCAGCTTCCTCGGGGAAGGGACTGAAGCTTTCTTT.

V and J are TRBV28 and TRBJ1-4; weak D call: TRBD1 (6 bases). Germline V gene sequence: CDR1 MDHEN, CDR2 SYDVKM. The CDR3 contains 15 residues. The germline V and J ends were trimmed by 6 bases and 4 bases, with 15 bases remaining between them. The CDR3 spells CASSPGGRGNEKLFF. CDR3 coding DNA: TGTGCCAGCAGCCCCGGGGGGCGGGGTAATGAAAAACTGTTTTTT.

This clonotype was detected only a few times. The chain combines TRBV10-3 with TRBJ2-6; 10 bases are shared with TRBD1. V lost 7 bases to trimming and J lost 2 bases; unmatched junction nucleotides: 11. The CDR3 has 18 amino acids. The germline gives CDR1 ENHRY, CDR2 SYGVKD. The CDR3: CAIKKMTGGMAGANVLTF. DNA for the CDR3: TGTGCCATCAAGAAAATGACAGGGGGCATGGCTGGGGCCAACGTCCTGACTTTC.

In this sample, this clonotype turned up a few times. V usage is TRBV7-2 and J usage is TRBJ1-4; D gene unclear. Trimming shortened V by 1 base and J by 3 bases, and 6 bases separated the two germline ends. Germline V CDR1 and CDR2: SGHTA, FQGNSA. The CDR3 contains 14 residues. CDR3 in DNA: TGTGCCAGCAGCTTAGTTGCCTCTAATGAAAAACTGTTTTTT. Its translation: CASSLVASNEKLFF. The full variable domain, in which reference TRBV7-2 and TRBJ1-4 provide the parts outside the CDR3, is GAGVSQSPSNKVTEKGKDVELRCDPISGHTALYWYRQSLGQGLEFLIYFQGNSAPDKSGLPSDRFSAERTGGSVSTLTIQRTQQEDSAVYLCASSLVASNEKLFFGSGTQLSVL.

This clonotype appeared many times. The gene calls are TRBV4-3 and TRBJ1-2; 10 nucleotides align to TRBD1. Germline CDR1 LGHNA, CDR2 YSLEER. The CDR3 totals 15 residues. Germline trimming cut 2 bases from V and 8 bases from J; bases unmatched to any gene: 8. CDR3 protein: CASSQQTGTGAGYTF. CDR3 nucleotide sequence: TGCGCCAGCAGCCAACAAACCGGGACAGGGGCCGGCTACACCTTC.

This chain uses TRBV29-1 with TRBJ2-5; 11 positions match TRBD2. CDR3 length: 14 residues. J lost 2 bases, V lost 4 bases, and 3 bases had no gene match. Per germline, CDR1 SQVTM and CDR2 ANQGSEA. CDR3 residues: CSVGLAGNQETQYF. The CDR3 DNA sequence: TGCAGCGTTGGACTAGCGGGGAATCAAGAGACCCAGTACTTC.

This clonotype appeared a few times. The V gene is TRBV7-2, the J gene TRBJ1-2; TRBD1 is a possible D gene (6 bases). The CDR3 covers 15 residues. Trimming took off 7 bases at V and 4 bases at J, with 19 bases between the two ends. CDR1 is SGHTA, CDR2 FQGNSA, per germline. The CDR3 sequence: CASTPVYRVIYGYTF. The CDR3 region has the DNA TGTGCCAGCACCCCTGTTTACAGGGTAATCTATGGCTACACCTTC.

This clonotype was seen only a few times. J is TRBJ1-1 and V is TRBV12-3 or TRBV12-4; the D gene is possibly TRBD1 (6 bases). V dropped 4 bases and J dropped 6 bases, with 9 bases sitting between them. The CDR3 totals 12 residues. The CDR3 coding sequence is TGTGCCAGCAGTTCAGGGGCCTCTGAAGCTTTCTTT. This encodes CASSSGASEAFF.

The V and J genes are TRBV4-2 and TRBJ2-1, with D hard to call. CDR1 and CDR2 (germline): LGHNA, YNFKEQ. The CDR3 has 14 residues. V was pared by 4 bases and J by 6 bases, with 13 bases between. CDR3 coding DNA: TGTGCCAGCAGCCCCGAGGTCCTCTGCAATGAGCAGTTCTTC. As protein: CASSPEVLCNEQFF.

CDR3 in DNA: TGTGCCAGCAGTTACCAAGGGTCGCGAGGGGCCAACGTCCTGACTTTC. It translates to CASSYQGSRGANVLTF. The chain couples TRBV6-5 to TRBJ2-6; D is unclear. The V end lost 2 bases, the J end lost 4 bases, and 12 bases lay between the germline ends. Germline V gene sequence: CDR1 MNHEY, CDR2 SVGAGI. This CDR3 comprises 16 residues.

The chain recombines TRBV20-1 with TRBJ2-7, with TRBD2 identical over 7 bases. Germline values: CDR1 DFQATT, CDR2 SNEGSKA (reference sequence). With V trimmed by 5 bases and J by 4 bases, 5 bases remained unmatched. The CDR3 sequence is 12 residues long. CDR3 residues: CSASDSGYEQYV. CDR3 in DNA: TGCAGTGCTTCCGATAGCGGGTACGAGCAGTACGTC.